The TCR beta chain under discussion was sequenced for a study of regulatory T cells in long-lasting Graves disease. Study-wide results and caveats: Analyses excluded thyroid tissue, covering peripheral blood alone.

For TCR beta, libraries came from iRepertoire HTBI primers and Arm-PCR of CDR3 regions. Original analysis: Gene usage covered 50 to 75 TRBV and 13 to 15 TRBJ segments. A single record per CDR3 protein comes from TCRdb applying MiXCR to the multiplex PCR reads. The V and J calls and clone size are TCRdb's, not the authors'. Among 620,000 or so distinct CDR3 sequences listed, 15% to 20% were seen once. Time point given: newly diagnosed GD, antithyroid drugs for less than 3 months. After RNA was extracted from PBMCs, the TCR library was made from it. Points on this clonotype: Its antigen is as yet unknown.

The sample was also linked to a second study, of T cells in Graves' hyperthyroidism and ophthalmopathy. This second report adds: If no ophthalmopathy progression occurred within 18 months, Graves' hyperthyroidism was stable. First-round RT-PCR targeting the TCR CDR3 was performed with the HTBI primer set.

The specimen comprised peripheral blood mononuclear cells (PBMCs), sampled at new diagnosis, from a patient treated with antithyroid drugs. The clonotype originates from a woman aged 25 to 39 with Graves disease.

CDR3 in amino acids: CASSFLGPTDTQYF. CDR3 bases: TGTGCCAGCAGTTTCTTGGGCCCCACAGATACGCAGTATTTT. The J gene is TRBJ2-3, the V gene TRBV27, with unresolved D. CDR3 length: 14 amino acids. Trimming pared 3 bases from V and 2 bases from J, leaving 9 bases between. CDR1 MNHEY and CDR2 SMNVEV come from the germline V gene (reference sequence).